This T cell receptor beta chain is from a study of Ad26.COV2.S vaccination and SARS-CoV-2 variants. General observations from the study: Non-spike TCR breadth did not differ much between vaccine and placebo recipients. Marked by substantial breadth, spike-specific CD8+ and CD4+ T cell responses were reportedly seen after vaccination. Analyses of TCR breadth and depth may have underestimated total T cell responses. The study found higher spike-specific TCR breadth in vaccine than placebo recipients.

Assay used: immunoSEQ multiplex PCR; TCRdb lists only in-frame clones, some missing. The top ten hold around 4.2% of the sample, which has roughly 380,000 clones, roughly nine tenths seen once. With respect to this clone: No antigen is known for it.

CDR1 and CDR2 from the germline V gene are LNHDA and SQIVND (reference sequence). V was clipped by 10 bases and J by 6 bases, with 16 bases between them. This CDR3 spans 13 amino acids. The source was peripheral blood, collected after recovery from COVID-19. This sequence joins TRBV19 and TRBJ1-5, with D perhaps matching TRBD1 (5 bases). This receptor was taken from a human donor who had recovered from COVID-19. CDR3 sequence (DNA): TGTGCCATCGGGGCGGGGGGTAGTCAGCCCCAGCATTTT. Its protein is CAIGAGGSQPQHF.